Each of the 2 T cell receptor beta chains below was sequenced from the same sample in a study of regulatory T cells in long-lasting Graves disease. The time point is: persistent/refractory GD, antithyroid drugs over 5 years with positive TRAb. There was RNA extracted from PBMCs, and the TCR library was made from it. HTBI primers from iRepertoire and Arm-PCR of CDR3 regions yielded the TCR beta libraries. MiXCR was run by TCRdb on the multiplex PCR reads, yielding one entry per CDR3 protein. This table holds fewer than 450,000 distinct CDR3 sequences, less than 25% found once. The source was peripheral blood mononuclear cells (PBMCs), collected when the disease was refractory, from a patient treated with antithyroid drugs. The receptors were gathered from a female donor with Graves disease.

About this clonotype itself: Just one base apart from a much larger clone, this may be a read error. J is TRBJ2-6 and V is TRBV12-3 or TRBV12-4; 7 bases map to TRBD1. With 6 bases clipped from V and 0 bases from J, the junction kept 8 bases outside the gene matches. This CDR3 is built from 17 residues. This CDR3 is CASRYPGQTSGANVLTF. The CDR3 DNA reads TGTGCCAGCAGGTACCCGGGACAGACCTCTGGGGCCAACGTCCTGACTTTC.

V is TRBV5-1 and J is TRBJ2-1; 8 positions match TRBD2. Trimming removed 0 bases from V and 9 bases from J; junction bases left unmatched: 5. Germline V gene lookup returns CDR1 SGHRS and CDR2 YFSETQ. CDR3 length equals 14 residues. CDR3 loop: CASSLESGGAEQFF. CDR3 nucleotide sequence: TGCGCCAGCAGCTTGGAATCGGGGGGGGCTGAGCAGTTCTTC.